Below, 2 T cell receptor beta chains from the same sample are listed, as sequenced in a study of cytomegalovirus exposure and HLA in healthy donors. In the PCR, 60 Vbeta and 13 Jbeta primers were used. Sequenced by immunoSEQ multiplex PCR; TCRdb stores in-frame clones only, minus some. This table has about 100,000 clones, 70% to 85% appearing once. Specimen: PBMCs. These receptor sequences come from a woman under 30 in good health and CMV-seronegative.

The V call is TRBV19, the J call TRBJ2-5; TRBD2 aligns across 12 bases. The CDR3 spans 21 residues. Per germline, CDR1 LNHDA and CDR2 SQIVND (reference sequence). V lost 0 bases and J lost 5; bases outside the gene matches: 19. The CDR3 nucleotides read TGTGCCAGTAGTATAGATCTAGAACTAGCGGGAGGTTTCCTCGAGGAGGAGACCCAGTACTTC. Residues: CASSIDLELAGGFLEEETQYF.

The table lists this clone with a count of one. This chain uses TRBV7-2 with TRBJ1-1; 10 bases fit TRBD1. After removal of 4 bases from V and 4 bases from J, the junction contained 6 bases not matched to a gene. Germline V gives CDR1 SGHTA, CDR2 FQGNSA. There are 15 residues in the CDR3. DNA of the CDR3: TGTGCCAGCAGCTCGGGACAGGGGATCGGCACTGAAGCTTTCTTT. Its translation: CASSSGQGIGTEAFF.